This T cell receptor (beta chain) was recorded in a study of blood T cell repertoires in COVID-19 (dated by TCRdb to about 2020). For the study in its entirety: The collaborator samples originated in the United States, Italy and Spain and spanned the acute and convalescent phases of COVID-19. The prospective study material was composed of cDNA or gDNA derived from T cells, B-cell-depleted T cells, or PBMCs. Subjects who had been exposed to COVID-19, were actively infected with it, or had recovered from it provided the deeply sampled blood TCRbeta repertoires that made up the dataset. The repertoires were made available in a free public database intended to serve as a resource for research on the immune response to SARS-CoV-2. The samples were drawn from the first 160 participants of the ongoing ImmuneRACE study and from about 1,200 subjects provided by 6 global collaborators. The sample metadata nearly always contained a de-identified subject ID, COVID-19 status, age in years and sex. HLA class I and class II types, where available, came from metadata supplied by the sample provider rather than from assay-based typing. What the research found in general, with its limitations: The amount of clinical and demographic metadata varied by source and participant and was provided uncurated.

V and J are trimmed by 2 bases and 4 bases, and the gene matches miss 4 bases of the junction. The CDR3 sequence holds 14 residues, the cysteine and phenylalanine included. Of the read, only the CDR3 DNA is kept; its 42 bases are in frame from base 1. Per the germline V gene, MDHEN is the CDR1 and SYDVKM is the CDR2. TCRbeta CDR3 regions were amplified from genomic DNA using the immunoSEQ Assay, a bias-controlled multiplex PCR. The authors' pipeline ran thus. Nucleated cell counts per sample were estimated from amplification of reference gene primers within the assay. Sequence reads were collapsed and filtered to measure the absolute abundance of every unique TCRbeta CDR3 rearrangement. Productive Simpson clonality was computed per sample as the square root of Simpson's diversity index over productive rearrangements. TCRdb obtained this table from immuneACCESS and retained in-frame rearrangements with V and J assigned. These tables miss some clones; where compared with another copy, unresolved V genes account for less than half of the shortfall, and the remainder is unexplained. That table supplies the V and J calls and clone size; D and trimming were determined from the DNA. This sample holds around 290,000 clones; around 88% were observed only once. Around 13% of the sample rests with the top ten.

On this clone itself: This clone's antigen is unknown. Per-base quality was not reported, and no clone a single base away is much larger than it.

One collaborating source in Seattle enrolled patients during active infection and followed them longitudinally through the course of disease. The collaborating institutions used their own protocols to collect whole blood in K2EDTA tubes. For TCRbeta analysis, collaborators shipped samples in one of three forms: frozen whole blood, isolated PBMCs, or DNA extracted from either of those sample types. This receptor chain uses TRBV28 and TRBJ2-7; 8 central bases correspond to TRBD2. The sample taken for sequencing was peripheral blood. This clonotype originated in a woman aged 65 to 85 with COVID-19, enrolled during active disease. At the DNA level, the sequence is TGTGCCAGCAGTTTACTAAGCGGGGGTTACGAGCAGTACTTC. The resulting protein is CASSLLSGGYEQYF.